The present TCR beta chain was sequenced within a study of vaccination and CD4 T cells after COVID-19. Study-level background: There were two doses of either BNT162b2 or mRNA-1273 vaccine given to participants. The cells in question were stimulated using overlapping spike peptides derived from SARS-CoV-2, HCoV-NL63, HCoV-OC43 and HCoV-229E. Study findings and constraints: This study had few convalescent patients and no early post-infection samples.

The CDR3 loop spans 16 amino acids. CDR1 and CDR2 (germline): DFQATT, SNEGSKA (reference sequence). V lost 6 bases to trimming and J lost 1 base; unmatched junction nucleotides: 7. Once obtained from cultured CD4+ T cells, the DNA was sequenced using the Oncomine TCR Beta short-read assay. Each CDR3 protein is one row after TCRdb ran MiXCR on the PCR reads. This sample yields fewer than 25,000 distinct CDR3 sequences, of which around 50% are seen a single time; around 5% belongs to the top ten. Noted treatment: roughly 10-day PBMC culture with coronavirus spike peptide pools or control peptides (ViraFEST assay). With approximately 10 ug/ml peptide pools and approximately 10 IU/ml IL-2, PBMCs were cultured at about 1.9 million per well. As concerns this clonotype: Its antigen remains unknown.

This clonotype was sampled from a human donor who had recovered from COVID-19. Sequencing input: CD4+ T cells from blood, cultured in vitro. This chain links TRBV20-1 with TRBJ2-2; 11 bases match TRBD2. The CDR3 loop is CSALTSGRLNTGELFF. The CDR3 nucleotides are TGCAGTGCCCTCACTAGCGGGAGATTGAACACCGGGGAGCTGTTTTTT.